The 16 T cell receptor beta chains in this list originate from one sample, sequenced in a study of cytomegalovirus exposure and HLA in healthy donors. Primers: 60 Vbeta forward and 13 Jbeta reverse. This table comes from immunoSEQ multiplex PCR, and its TCRdb copy is limited to in-frame clones, with some not included. In the table there are 74,000 or so clones, around 80% of which are singletons. Input material: PBMCs. These receptor sequences come from a man in his fifties or sixties in good health and CMV-seropositive.

The V call is TRBV5-1, the J call TRBJ1-5, with D perhaps TRBD1 (6 bases). There are 15 residues in the CDR3. V lost 1 base to trimming and J lost 3 bases, with 11 bases between them. Germline values: CDR1 SGHRS, CDR2 YFSETQ. The CDR3 DNA sequence: TGCGCCAGCAGCTTGCAGGGGATAAACAATCAGCCCCAGCATTTT. Its translation is CASSLQGINNQPQHF. Supplemented by reference TRBV5-1 and TRBJ1-5, the full variable domain reads KAGVTQTPRYLIKTRGQQVTLSCSPISGHRSVSWYQQTPGQGLQFLFEYFSETQRNKGNFPGRFSGRQFSNSRSEMNVSTLELGDSALYLCASSLQGINNQPQHFGDGTRLSIL.

This rearrangement joins TRBV11-2 to TRBJ2-4; no firm D call. Trimming stripped 6 bases from V and 1 base from J, with 10 bases between. The CDR3 totals 14 residues. Germline CDR1 reads SGHAT; CDR2 reads FQNNGV. CDR3 sequence reads: CASSNPRAKNIQYF. CDR3 bases: TGTGCCAGCAGTAACCCACGGGCCAAAAACATTCAGTACTTC.

CDR3 sequence (DNA): TGTGCCAGCAGTGACAGCATGAACACTGAAGCTTTCTTT. Amino acids: CASSDSMNTEAFF. The chain is built from TRBV6-6 and TRBJ1-1; a possible D gene is TRBD1 (5 bases). Trimming removed 5 bases at V and 0 bases at J, with 7 bases between. The CDR3 contains 13 residues. From germline, CDR1 is MNHNY and CDR2 SVGAGI (reference sequence).

The rearrangement uses TRBV6-6 and TRBJ1-2; 8 bases map to TRBD1. The CDR3 is made up of 13 amino acids. The ends lost 8 bases at V and 6 bases at J; junction bases unmatched: 8. Germline-derived CDR1 and CDR2 are MNHNY and SVGAGI (reference sequence). The chain's CDR3 is CASQPGGANGYTF. The CDR3, as DNA: TGTGCCAGCCAACCAGGGGGCGCAAATGGCTACACCTTC.

The CDR3 DNA reads as TGCAGCGTTGAGAAGGACTATGATACGCAGTATTTT. Amino acid sequence: CSVEKDYDTQYF. V is TRBV29-1 and J is TRBJ2-3, with D possibly being TRBD2 (6 bases). The V gene's germline CDR1 is SQVTM and CDR2 ANQGSEA. The length of the CDR3 is 12 residues. The germline V and J ends were trimmed by 3 bases and 6 bases, with 10 bases remaining between them.

The chain couples TRBV7-9 to TRBJ2-5; maybe TRBD2 (6 bases). The V and J ends lost 1 base and 5 bases respectively, with 14 bases between them. Germline-derived CDR1 and CDR2 are SEHNR and FQNEAQ (reference sequence). CDR3 length equals 15 residues. The CDR3 nucleotides are TGTGCCAGCAGCTTAGGGGACTTGGTTCGGGAGACCCAGTACTTC. Translated, it gives CASSLGDLVRETQYF.

Only a few counts were recorded for this clone. This rearrangement joins TRBV7-2 to TRBJ2-1; 8 bases match TRBD2. The CDR3 has 16 amino acids. V lost 0 bases, J lost 9 bases, and 10 bases stayed unmatched. Germline-derived CDR1 and CDR2 are SGHTA and FQGNSA. Here the CDR3 DNA reads TGTGCCAGCAGCTTAGCCTCCGTAACGGGAGGGGTTGAGCAGTTCTTC. Its protein product is CASSLASVTGGVEQFF. The full variable domain, its missing parts supplied by reference TRBV7-2 and TRBJ2-1, is GAGVSQSPSNKVTEKGKDVELRCDPISGHTALYWYRQSLGQGLEFLIYFQGNSAPDKSGLPSDRFSAERTGGSVSTLTIQRTQQEDSAVYLCASSLASVTGGVEQFFGPGTRLTVL.

This clone was found once. The chain employs TRBV23-1 and TRBJ1-1; D call uncertain. TRBV23-1 is reported as an ORF; its role is uncertain. The V end was cut by 10 bases, the J end by 0 bases, with 15 bases between. The length of the CDR3 is 14 residues. CDR3 protein: CANSSGRMNTEAFF. The CDR3 nucleotides are TGCGCCAACTCGAGTGGCAGGATGAACACTGAAGCTTTCTTT.

The chain combines TRBV6-1 with TRBJ2-5; D perhaps matches TRBD1 (6 bases). V lost 7 bases and J lost 7, with 13 bases in between. Per germline, CDR1 MNHNS and CDR2 SASEGT. The CDR3 runs 12 residues. The CDR3 region has the DNA TGTGCCAGCACTAGCTTAGGGGGGACCCAGTACTTC. Its protein product is CASTSLGGTQYF.

The rearrangement joins TRBV6-5 to TRBJ2-3; the D is unclear. Per the germline V gene, CDR1 is MNHEY and CDR2 is SVGAGI. V dropped 5 bases and J dropped 6 bases, with 12 bases sitting between them. This CDR3 has 13 residues. CDR3 bases: TGTGCCAGCAGTACGGTGGAAGCGGATACGCAGTATTTT. Translating it yields CASSTVEADTQYF.

The rearrangement uses TRBV7-9 and TRBJ2-2; the match to TRBD2 covers 7 bases. Germline lookup yields CDR1 SEHNR and CDR2 FQNEAQ (reference sequence). Germline trimming cut 5 bases from V and 4 bases from J; bases unmatched to any gene: 10. The CDR3 totals 16 residues. In nucleotides, the CDR3 is TGTGCCAGCAGCCCCCCTAGGGGAGGGAGCACCGGGGAGCTGTTTTTT. This sequence encodes CASSPPRGGSTGELFF. The full variable domain, with the rest looked up from reference TRBV7-9 and TRBJ2-2, is DTGVSQNPRHKITKRGQNVTFRCDPISEHNRLYWYRQTLGQGPEFLTYFQNEAQLEKSRLLSDRFSAERPKGSFSTLEIQRTEQGDSAMYLCASSPPRGGSTGELFFGEGSRLTVL.

The CDR3 sequence is CASSPRGGLDTEAFF. As DNA, the CDR3 is TGTGCCAGCTCCCCGAGGGGGGGCTTAGACACTGAAGCTTTCTTT. The V call is TRBV18, the J call TRBJ1-1; possible D gene TRBD1, 6 bases. The CDR3 runs 15 residues. Per the germline V gene, CDR1 is KGHSH and CDR2 is LQKENI. Deletions cut 6 bases from V and 3 bases from J, with 17 bases between.

The chain combines TRBV7-2 with TRBJ1-5, with D hard to call. The CDR3 is made up of 14 amino acids. The V gene lost 5 bases and the J gene lost 4 bases, with 12 bases spanning the gap. The germline V gene has CDR1 SGHTA and CDR2 FQGNSA. CDR3 sequence (DNA): TGTGCCAGCAGCCCTTGGTCGGTGAATCAGCCCCAGCATTTT. It codes for CASSPWSVNQPQHF.

J is TRBJ2-2 and V is TRBV5-4; TRBD1 matches at 8 bases. V lost 4 bases to trimming and J lost 0 bases; unmatched junction nucleotides: 5. CDR3 length: 16 residues. Germline V gene lookup returns CDR1 SGHNT and CDR2 YYREEE (reference sequence). The CDR3 coding sequence is TGTGCCAGCAGCACTCGGACAGGGACGAACACCGGGGAGCTGTTTTTT. Translating it yields CASSTRTGTNTGELFF.

The chain employs TRBV10-1 and TRBJ1-3; the D is unclear. The germline CDR1 and CDR2 sequences are WNHNN and SYGVQD (reference sequence). CDR3 length equals 15 residues. V was trimmed by 1 base and J by 3 bases, leaving 10 bases between them. This CDR3 reads CASSEWAVNGNTIYF. As DNA, the CDR3 is TGCGCCAGCAGTGAGTGGGCAGTCAATGGAAACACCATATATTTT.

The gene calls are TRBV30 and TRBJ1-3; D ambiguous. The CDR3 length is 12 residues. The V gene's germline CDR1 is GTSNPN and CDR2 SVGIG (reference sequence). The V and J ends lost 4 bases and 4 bases respectively, with 8 bases between them. The CDR3 loop is CAWNPQGNTIYF. CDR3 DNA sequence: TGTGCCTGGAATCCGCAGGGAAACACCATATATTTT.